This note documents a single TCR beta chain sequence. The antigen is not known. A read error may be the cause here, since a much bigger clone is one base away. The CDR3 carries no conserved terminal phenylalanine or tryptophan, so it likely arises from a read error. The sample belongs to a study of T cells in Graves' hyperthyroidism and ophthalmopathy. Findings and caveats of the study: A 13 V-J signature model discriminated ophthalmopathy versus stable hyperthyroidism. Median prediction lead before ophthalmopathy onset was about 6.5 months with the model. Among thyroid clonotypes expanded above 0.001, most also appeared in blood.

The TCR beta CDR3 regions underwent amplification using RNA transcripts as the source. Using the HTBI primer set, a first-round RT-PCR was run on the TCR CDR3. Using its own MiXCR run on the multiplex PCR reads, TCRdb lists one record per CDR3 protein. The sample has roughly 650,000 distinct CDR3 sequences; more than 15% are singletons. Germline CDR1 is SGHTA and CDR2 is FQGNSA. The CDR3 is 14 residues long. The V and J ends lost 7 bases and 10 bases respectively, with 17 bases between them. Material: blood. This receptor was obtained from a woman aged 40 to 49 with Graves' ophthalmopathy. The rearrangement links TRBV7-2 to TRBJ1-6; tentatively, D is TRBD1 (5 bases). The CDR3 nucleotides read TGTGCCAGCACCAACCCCGGGGGGGACTCACCCCTCCACTCT. This gives the protein CASTNPGGDSPLHS.